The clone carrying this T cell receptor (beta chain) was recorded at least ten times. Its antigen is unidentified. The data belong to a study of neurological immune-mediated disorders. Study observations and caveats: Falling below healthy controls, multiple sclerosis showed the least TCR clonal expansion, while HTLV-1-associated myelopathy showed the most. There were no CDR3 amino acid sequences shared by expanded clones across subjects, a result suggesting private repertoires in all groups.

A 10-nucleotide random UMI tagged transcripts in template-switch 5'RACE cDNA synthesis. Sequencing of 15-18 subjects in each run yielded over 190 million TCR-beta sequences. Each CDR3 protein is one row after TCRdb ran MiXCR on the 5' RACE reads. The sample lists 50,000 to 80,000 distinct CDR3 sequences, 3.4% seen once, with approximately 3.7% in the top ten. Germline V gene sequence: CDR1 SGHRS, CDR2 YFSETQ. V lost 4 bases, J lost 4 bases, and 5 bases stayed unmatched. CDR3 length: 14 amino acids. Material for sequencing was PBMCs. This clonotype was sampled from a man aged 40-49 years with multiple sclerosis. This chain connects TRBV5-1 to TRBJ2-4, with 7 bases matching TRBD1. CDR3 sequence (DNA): TGCGCCAGCAGCGTCCACAGGGGAAAAAACATTCAGTACTTC. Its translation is CASSVHRGKNIQYF.